The rows below give T cell receptor beta chains drawn from one sample of a study of T-cell reconstitution after alpha-beta-depleted transplantation in children. MiXCR was run by TCRdb on the PCR reads, yielding one entry per CDR3 protein. This sample has around 580,000 distinct CDR3 sequences; 27% occur once, and the top ten carry under 45%. This specimen consisted of PBMCs, obtained before TCRalphabeta/CD19-depleted stem cell transplant. The receptors come from a boy younger than two with Wiskott-Aldrich syndrome, due to receive a stem cell transplant. The CDR3 runs from the conserved cysteine through the conserved F or W. The D gene is left open where the match is weak. Clone size is not always given. Where it is, it says once, few, many or a class for expanded clones.

j_call	d_call	clone_size	v_call	cdr3_nt	cdr3_aa
TRBJ2-7	TRBD2	NA	TRBV4-1	TGCGCCAGCAGCCAATTTGGACTAGCGGGCACCTACGAGCAGTACTTC	CASSQFGLAGTYEQYF
TRBJ2-7	TRBD2	NA	TRBV20-1	TGCAGTGCTCCACTAGCGGGAGGCCCCGGCGCCGAGCAGTACTTC	CSAPLAGGPGAEQYF
TRBJ2-4	NA	NA	TRBV18	TGTGCCAGCTCAACGGGACATTCCAAAAACATTCAGTACTTC	CASSTGHSKNIQYF
TRBJ2-3	NA	few	TRBV5-1	TGCGCCAGCAGCTCCCGGTGGACCGTTAGCACAGATACGCAGTATTTT	CASSSRWTVSTDTQYF
TRBJ2-7	TRBD2	few	TRBV5-5	TGTGCCAGCAGCCTCCCTCGCGGCGGGAGGCCAAGGGGAGAGCAGTACTTC	CASSLPRGGRPRGEQYF
TRBJ1-2	NA	few	TRBV27	TGTGCCAGCAGTCCGTTGGAATTTAACTATGGCTACACCTTC	CASSPLEFNYGYTF
TRBJ1-2	NA	few	TRBV3-1	TGTGCCAGCAGCCAAGAAGCGATCAGCTATGGCTACACCTTC	CASSQEAISYGYTF
TRBJ2-5	TRBD1	NA	TRBV24-1	TGTGCCACCAGTGACGGACAGGGCCGAGAGACCCAGTACTTC	CATSDGQGRETQYF
TRBJ2-5	TRBD2	few	TRBV7-2	TGTGCCAGCAGCTTAGACAGGACTAGTTGGGAGACCCAGTACTTC	CASSLDRTSWETQYF
TRBJ2-7	NA	few	TRBV5-1	TGCGCCAGCAGCTTGGCGGCAGGGAGCTCCTACGAGCAGTACTTC	CASSLAAGSSYEQYF
TRBJ2-1	NA	few	TRBV5-1	TGCGCCAGCAGCTTGTTGTCGCGCGGCTACAATGAGCAGTTCTTC	CASSLLSRGYNEQFF
TRBJ2-5	NA	few	TRBV10-3	TGTGCCATCAGTGCAGGGCGAGGGGAGACCCAGTACTTC	CAISAGRGETQYF
TRBJ1-2	NA	NA	TRBV2	TGTGCCAGCAGTGAAGACGGGGGCTCTGGCTACACCTTC	CASSEDGGSGYTF
TRBJ2-2	TRBD2	NA	TRBV15	TGTGCCACCAGCATAAGGGACTACAACACCGGGGAGCTGTTTTTT	CATSIRDYNTGELFF